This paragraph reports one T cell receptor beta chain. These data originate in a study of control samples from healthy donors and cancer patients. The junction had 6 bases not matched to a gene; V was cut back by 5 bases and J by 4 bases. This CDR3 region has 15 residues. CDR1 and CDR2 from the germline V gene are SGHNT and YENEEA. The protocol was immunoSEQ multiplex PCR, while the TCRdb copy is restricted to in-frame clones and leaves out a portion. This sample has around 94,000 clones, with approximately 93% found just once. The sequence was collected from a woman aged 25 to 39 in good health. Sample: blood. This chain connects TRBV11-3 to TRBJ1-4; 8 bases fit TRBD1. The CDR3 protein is CASSQSTGDNEKLFF. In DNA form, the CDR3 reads TGTGCCAGCAGCCAGTCGACAGGGGATAATGAAAAACTGTTTTTT.